This T cell receptor (beta chain) originates from a study of T cells in localized non-small cell lung cancer. Libraries were prepared by immunoSEQ multiplex PCR; TCRdb keeps only in-frame clonotypes and omits some of them. The table shows around 83,000 clones, with around three quarters occurring only once. The trim removed 4 bases at V and 1 base at J, leaving 6 bases unmatched. The CDR3 is 16 residues long. In germline, CDR1 is SGDLS, CDR2 YYNGEE. The receptor's source is a man aged 40-75 years with stage II squamous cell lung carcinoma. The chain joins TRBV9 to TRBJ2-3, with 10 bases fitting TRBD2. Sample: PBMCs, taken before any cancer treatment. CDR3 protein: CASSPPGLAGTDTQYF. The DNA for the CDR3 is TGTGCCAGCAGCCCACCAGGACTAGCGGGCACAGATACGCAGTATTTT.